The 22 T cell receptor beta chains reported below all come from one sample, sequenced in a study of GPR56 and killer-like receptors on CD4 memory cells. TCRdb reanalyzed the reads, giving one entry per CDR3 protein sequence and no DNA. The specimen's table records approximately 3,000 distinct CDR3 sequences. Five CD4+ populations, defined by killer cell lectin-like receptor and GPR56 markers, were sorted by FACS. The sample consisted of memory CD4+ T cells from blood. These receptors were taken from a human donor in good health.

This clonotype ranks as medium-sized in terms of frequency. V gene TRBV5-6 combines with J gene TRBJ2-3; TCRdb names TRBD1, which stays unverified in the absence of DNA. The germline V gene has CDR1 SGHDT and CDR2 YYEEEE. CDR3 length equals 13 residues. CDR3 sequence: CASSATGTDTQYF.

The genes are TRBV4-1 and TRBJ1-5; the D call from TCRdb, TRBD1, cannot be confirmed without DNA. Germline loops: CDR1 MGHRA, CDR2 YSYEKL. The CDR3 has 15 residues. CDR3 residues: CASSHLAGGGQPQHF.

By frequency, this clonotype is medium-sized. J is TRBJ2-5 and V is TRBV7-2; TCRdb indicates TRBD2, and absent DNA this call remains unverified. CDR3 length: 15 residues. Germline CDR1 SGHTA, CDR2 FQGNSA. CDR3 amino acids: CASSSGGAGGETQYF.

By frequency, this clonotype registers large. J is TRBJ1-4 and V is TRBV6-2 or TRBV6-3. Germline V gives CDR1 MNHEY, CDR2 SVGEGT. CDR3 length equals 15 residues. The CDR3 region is CASSYSKPDNEKLFF.

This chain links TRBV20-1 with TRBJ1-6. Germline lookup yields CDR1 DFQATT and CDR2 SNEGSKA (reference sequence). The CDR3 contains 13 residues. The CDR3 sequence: CSAVRSFNSPLHF.

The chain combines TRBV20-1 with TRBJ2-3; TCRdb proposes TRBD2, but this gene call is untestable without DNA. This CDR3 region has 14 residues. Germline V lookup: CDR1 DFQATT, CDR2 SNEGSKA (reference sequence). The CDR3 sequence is CSAESGGASDTQYF.

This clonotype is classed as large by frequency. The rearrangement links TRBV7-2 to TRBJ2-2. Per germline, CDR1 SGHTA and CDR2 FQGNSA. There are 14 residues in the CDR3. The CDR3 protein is CASSQEALIGELFF.

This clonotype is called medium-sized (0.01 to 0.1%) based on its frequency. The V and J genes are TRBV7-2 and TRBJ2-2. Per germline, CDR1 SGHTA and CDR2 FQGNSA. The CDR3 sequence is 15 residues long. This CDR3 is CASSLDRGNTGELFF. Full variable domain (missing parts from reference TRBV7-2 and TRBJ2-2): GAGVSQSPSNKVTEKGKDVELRCDPISGHTALYWYRQSLGQGLEFLIYFQGNSAPDKSGLPSDRFSAERTGGSVSTLTIQRTQQEDSAVYLCASSLDRGNTGELFFGEGSRLTVL.

The CDR3 loop reads CASSTDRGSEQYF. This chain uses TRBV11-2 with TRBJ2-7; TCRdb's D call of TRBD1 is untestable without DNA. In germline, CDR1 is SGHAT, CDR2 FQNNGV. The CDR3 has 13 amino acids.

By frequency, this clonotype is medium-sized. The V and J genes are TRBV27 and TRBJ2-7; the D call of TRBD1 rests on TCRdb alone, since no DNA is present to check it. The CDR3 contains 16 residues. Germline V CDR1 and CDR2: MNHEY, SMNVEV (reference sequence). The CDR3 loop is CASSLWGNRGGYEQYF.

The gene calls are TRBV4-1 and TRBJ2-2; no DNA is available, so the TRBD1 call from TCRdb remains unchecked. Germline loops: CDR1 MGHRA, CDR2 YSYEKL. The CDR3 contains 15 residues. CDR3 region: CASSHPTGGDGELFF.

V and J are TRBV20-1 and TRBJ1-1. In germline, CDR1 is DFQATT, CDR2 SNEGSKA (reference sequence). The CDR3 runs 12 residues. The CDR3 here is CSARAGTFQAFF.

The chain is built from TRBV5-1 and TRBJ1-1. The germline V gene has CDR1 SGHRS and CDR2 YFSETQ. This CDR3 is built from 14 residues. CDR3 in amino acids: CASSPDTLNTEAFF.

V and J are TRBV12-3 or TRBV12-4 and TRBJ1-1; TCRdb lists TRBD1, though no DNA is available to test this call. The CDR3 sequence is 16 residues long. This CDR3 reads CASSPPWGQGATEAFF.

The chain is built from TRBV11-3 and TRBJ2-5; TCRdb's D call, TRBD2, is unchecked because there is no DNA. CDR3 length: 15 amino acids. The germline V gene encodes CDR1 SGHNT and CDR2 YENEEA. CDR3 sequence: CASSSQAGGRETQYF.

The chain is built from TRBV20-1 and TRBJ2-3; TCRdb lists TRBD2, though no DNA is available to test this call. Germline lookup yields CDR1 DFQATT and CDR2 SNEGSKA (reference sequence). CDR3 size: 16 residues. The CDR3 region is CSAPPGLAGGTDTQYF.

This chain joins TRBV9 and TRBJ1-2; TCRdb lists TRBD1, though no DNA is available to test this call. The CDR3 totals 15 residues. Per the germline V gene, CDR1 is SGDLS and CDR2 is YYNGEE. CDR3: CASSVEEGMGYGYTF. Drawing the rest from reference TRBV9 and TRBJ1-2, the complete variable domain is DSGVTQTPKHLITATGQRVTLRCSPRSGDLSVYWYQQSLDQGLQFLIQYYNGEERAKGNILERFSAQQFPDLHSELNLSSLELGDSALYFCASSVEEGMGYGYTFGSGTRLTVV.

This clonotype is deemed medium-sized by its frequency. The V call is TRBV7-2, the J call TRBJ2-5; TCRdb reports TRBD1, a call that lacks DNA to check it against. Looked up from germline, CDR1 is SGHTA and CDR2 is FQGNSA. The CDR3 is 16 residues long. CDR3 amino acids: CASSFGRTGSQETQYF.

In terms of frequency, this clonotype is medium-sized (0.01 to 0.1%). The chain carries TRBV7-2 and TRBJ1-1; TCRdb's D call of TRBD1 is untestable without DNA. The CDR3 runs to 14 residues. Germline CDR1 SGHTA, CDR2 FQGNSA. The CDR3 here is CASSLSGTGTEAFF.

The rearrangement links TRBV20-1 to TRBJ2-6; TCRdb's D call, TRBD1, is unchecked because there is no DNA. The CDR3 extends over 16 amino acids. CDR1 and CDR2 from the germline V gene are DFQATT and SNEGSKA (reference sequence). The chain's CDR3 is CSASDRAHSGANVLTF.

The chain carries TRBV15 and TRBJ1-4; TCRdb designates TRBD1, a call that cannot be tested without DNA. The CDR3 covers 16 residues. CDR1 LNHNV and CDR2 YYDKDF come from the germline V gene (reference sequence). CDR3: CATSRARARGNEKLFF. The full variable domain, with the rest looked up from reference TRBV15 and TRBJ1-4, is DAMVIQNPRYQVTQFGKPVTLSCSQTLNHNVMYWYQQKSSQAPKLLFHYYDKDFNNEADTPDNFQSRRPNTSFCFLDIRSPGLGDTAMYLCATSRARARGNEKLFFGSGTQLSVL.

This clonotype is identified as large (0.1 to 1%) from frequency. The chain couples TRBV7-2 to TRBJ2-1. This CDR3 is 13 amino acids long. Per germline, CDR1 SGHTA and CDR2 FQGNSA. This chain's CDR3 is CASSLDSNNEQFF.